Presented here are 22 T cell receptor beta chains from one specimen sequenced in a study of regulatory T cells in long-lasting Graves disease. With iRepertoire HTBI primers and Arm-PCR of CDR3 regions, TCR beta libraries were built. TCRdb reprocessed the multiplex PCR reads with MiXCR, giving one entry per CDR3 protein. This sample has 450,000 to 650,000 distinct CDR3 sequences, with approximately 16% found just once. Time point specified: newly diagnosed GD, antithyroid drugs for less than 3 months. PBMCs were the source of the RNA used for TCR sequencing. These same data were also listed under a study on T cells in Graves' hyperthyroidism and ophthalmopathy.

This sample comprised peripheral blood mononuclear cells (PBMCs), obtained at new diagnosis, from a patient treated with antithyroid drugs. The receptors come from a woman aged 40 to 65 with Graves disease.

This sequence joins TRBV7-2 and TRBJ2-7; 13 nucleotides agree with TRBD2. The CDR3 runs 15 residues. Germline V gene sequence: CDR1 SGHTA, CDR2 FQGNSA. J lost 2 bases, V lost 6 bases, and 4 bases had no gene match. The CDR3 reads CASRRTSGGPYEQYF. CDR3 nucleotide sequence: TGTGCCAGCAGGCGGACTAGCGGGGGCCCCTACGAGCAGTACTTC. The variable domain in full, completed from reference TRBV7-2 and TRBJ2-7, reads GAGVSQSPSNKVTEKGKDVELRCDPISGHTALYWYRQSLGQGLEFLIYFQGNSAPDKSGLPSDRFSAERTGGSVSTLTIQRTQQEDSAVYLCASRRTSGGPYEQYFGPGTRLTVT.

This clonotype occurred many times. The chain joins TRBV11-2 to TRBJ1-3; no reliable D call. Germline CDR1 SGHAT, CDR2 FQNNGV. V was cut by 1 base and J by 0 bases, with 13 bases left in between. The CDR3 spans 17 residues. The CDR3 loop reads CASSLVGRTASGNTIYF. The CDR3 region has the DNA TGTGCCAGCAGCTTAGTGGGCAGAACCGCCTCTGGAAACACCATATATTTT.

The V gene is TRBV18, the J gene TRBJ2-7; D may be TRBD2 (5 bases). Germline V lookup: CDR1 KGHSH, CDR2 LQKENI. V was trimmed by 1 base and J by 0 bases, leaving 7 bases between them. There are 14 residues in the CDR3. DNA of the CDR3: TGTGCCAGCTCACCACGAGGGAACTCCTACGAGCAGTACTTC. Protein product: CASSPRGNSYEQYF.

The rearrangement links TRBV10-3 to TRBJ1-1; D gene ambiguous. V was cut by 6 bases and J by 5 bases, with 16 bases left in between. The CDR3 consists of 14 residues. Germline V lookup: CDR1 ENHRY, CDR2 SYGVKD. CDR3 nucleotide sequence: TGTGCCATCAGCAACTCACCCGGGGAGACTGAAGCTTTCTTT. Its protein is CAISNSPGETEAFF.

This clonotype showed up many times. The rearrangement links TRBV12-3 or TRBV12-4 to TRBJ2-3; a possible D gene is TRBD2 (5 bases). Trimming left V 6 bases short and J 0 bases short, with 13 bases between. This CDR3 has 15 residues. The CDR3 DNA reads as TGTGCCAGCAGCCTCGGGGTAGAGAGCACAGATACGCAGTATTTT. Translated: CASSLGVESTDTQYF.

On this clonotype itself: A much larger clonotype is one base distant, so this may be a read error. The chain carries TRBV7-9 and TRBJ1-6, with 12 bases matching TRBD1. CDR1 is SEHNR, CDR2 FQNEAQ, per germline (reference sequence). The CDR3 has 14 amino acids. The CDR3 spells CARSLGQGASPLHF. Here the CDR3 DNA reads TGTGCCAGGAGCTTGGGACAGGGGGCTTCACCCCTCCACTTT.

The gene calls are TRBV27 and TRBJ1-2; TRBD1 matches at 7 bases. The CDR3 spans 16 residues. Germline V lookup: CDR1 MNHEY, CDR2 SMNVEV (reference sequence). V was clipped by 4 bases and J by 5 bases; unmatched bases: 13. CDR3 sequence reads: CASSWNSGQLIYGYTF. The CDR3 bases are TGTGCCAGCAGTTGGAATTCGGGACAGTTAATATATGGCTACACCTTC.

V is TRBV29-1 and J is TRBJ2-5, with 14 bases lining up with TRBD2. With V trimmed by 6 bases and J by 1 base, 4 bases remained unmatched. The CDR3 spans 15 residues. The V gene's germline CDR1 is SQVTM and CDR2 ANQGSEA. CDR3 DNA: TGCAGCGTCCAGGGACTAGCGGGGGTCCAAGAGACCCAGTACTTC. It encodes CSVQGLAGVQETQYF.

Worth noting for this clonotype: The conserved closing phenylalanine or tryptophan is absent in this CDR3, likely reflecting a read error. The rearrangement joins TRBV7-2 to TRBJ1-4; no reliable D call. Trimming removed 5 bases at V and 4 bases at J, with 11 bases between. Germline-derived CDR1 and CDR2 are SGHTA and FQGNSA. This CDR3 is 14 amino acids long. Here the CDR3 DNA reads TGTGCCAGCAGCCCCCAGGCCGGTAATGAAAAACTGTTTCTT. Its protein is CASSPQAGNEKLFL.

The table lists this clonotype with many counts. This rearrangement joins TRBV28 to TRBJ1-1; 8 positions match TRBD1. CDR1 is MDHEN and CDR2 is SYDVKM in the germline V gene. The CDR3 extends over 14 amino acids. The V and J ends lost 7 bases and 4 bases, in that order; junction bases with no gene match: 8. The CDR3 nucleotides read TGTGCCAGCAACTCTCCAGGACAGGGCACTGAAGCTTTCTTT. Protein sequence: CASNSPGQGTEAFF. Complete variable domain (other parts from reference TRBV28 and TRBJ1-1): DVKVTQSSRYLVKRTGEKVFLECVQDMDHENMFWYRQDPGLGLRLIYFSYDVKMKEKGDIPEGYSVSREKKERFSLILESASTNQTSMYLCASNSPGQGTEAFFGQGTRLTVV.

Only a few counts were recorded for this clonotype. The CDR3 DNA follows: TGCAGTGCTATTATTTTCGCGGACTCCTATGGCTACACCTTC. This gives the protein CSAIIFADSYGYTF. The chain uses TRBV20-1 and TRBJ1-2, with D unclear. V was clipped by 4 bases and J by 4 bases, with 16 bases between them. The germline V gene encodes CDR1 DFQATT and CDR2 SNEGSKA (reference sequence). CDR3 size: 14 residues.

This clonotype has ten or more counts. This chain connects TRBV10-3 to TRBJ2-3; no firm D call. Germline CDR1 ENHRY, CDR2 SYGVKD. Trimming pared 8 bases from V and 0 bases from J, leaving 9 bases between. The CDR3 is made up of 13 amino acids. The CDR3 sequence is CAISPPSTDTQYF. The CDR3 DNA is TGTGCCATCTCGCCACCTAGCACAGATACGCAGTATTTT.

Many counts were recorded for this clonotype. The chain carries TRBV5-1 and TRBJ2-7; D perhaps matches TRBD1 (6 bases). Trimming left V 3 bases short and J 4 bases short, with 17 bases between. The CDR3 spans 15 residues. CDR1 and CDR2 from the germline V gene are SGHRS and YFSETQ. CDR3 sequence (DNA): TGCGCCAGCAGCTCGCCCGAGACAGGCAGGTACGAGCAGTACTTC. This gives the protein CASSSPETGRYEQYF.

There are many counts of this clonotype. This chain links TRBV6-1 with TRBJ1-2; TRBD1 matches 10 bases. The CDR3 extends over 15 amino acids. The junction had 7 bases not matched to a gene; V was cut back by 5 bases and J by 4 bases. Germline V gene data show CDR1 as MNHNS and CDR2 as SASEGT. The CDR3 here is CASSTRQGAGYGYTF. The CDR3, as DNA: TGTGCCAGCAGTACCCGACAGGGGGCAGGCTATGGCTACACCTTC.

The chain joins TRBV3-1 to TRBJ1-4, with 11 bases matching TRBD1. Germline V gene sequence: CDR1 LGHDT, CDR2 YNNKEL (reference sequence). V gave up 1 base and J gave up 8 bases; unmatched junction bases: 12. This CDR3 is built from 18 residues. DNA of the CDR3: TGTGCCAGCAGCCAAGGCCTTGGACAGGGGGCATCGGGGGAAAAACTGTTTTTT. Protein product: CASSQGLGQGASGEKLFF.

This clonotype has at least ten counts. The chain is built from TRBV18 and TRBJ1-3; D may be TRBD1 (6 bases). This CDR3 contains 16 residues. Trimming pared 3 bases from V and 1 base from J, leaving 13 bases between. Germline-derived CDR1 and CDR2 are KGHSH and LQKENI. The CDR3 DNA reads TGTGCCAGCTCACCCTGGACAGAGCGATCTGGAAACACCATATATTTT. Protein: CASSPWTERSGNTIYF.

Many counts were recorded for this clonotype. The rearrangement links TRBV20-1 to TRBJ1-1; no clear D. Germline V gene data show CDR1 as DFQATT and CDR2 as SNEGSKA (reference sequence). V lost 0 bases and J 1 base, leaving 9 bases between the germline ends. The CDR3 sequence is 14 residues long. The CDR3 is CSARDPTKNTEAFF. CDR3 nucleotide sequence: TGCAGTGCTAGAGATCCCACAAAGAACACTGAAGCTTTCTTT.

Points on this clonotype: A read error may be the cause here, since a much bigger clone is one base away. The chain employs TRBV20-1 and TRBJ1-2; the D gene is possibly TRBD1 (6 bases). Germline V gives CDR1 DFQATT, CDR2 SNEGSKA (reference sequence). CDR3 length equals 15 residues. CDR3 in DNA: TGCAGTGCTAGAGATCGGGTGGACAGATACTATGACTACACCTTC. Its protein product is CSARDRVDRYYDYTF.

A few counts support this clonotype. V usage is TRBV12-3 or TRBV12-4 and J usage is TRBJ1-3; D remains ambiguous. The CDR3 is 12 amino acids. V dropped 1 base and J dropped 5 bases, with 3 bases sitting between them. CDR3 DNA: TGTGCCAGCAGTTTAGACAGAAACACCATATATTTT. Translated: CASSLDRNTIYF.

V gene TRBV5-1 combines with J gene TRBJ2-5, with D unclear. CDR3 length: 14 residues. CDR1 and CDR2 from the germline V gene are SGHRS and YFSETQ. With 0 bases removed from V and 2 bases from J, the gap between germline ends came to 8 bases. CDR3 residues: CASSLEARQETQYF. The DNA of the CDR3 is TGCGCCAGCAGCTTGGAGGCGCGGCAAGAGACCCAGTACTTC.

This clonotype showed up just once. The chain employs TRBV5-1 and TRBJ2-2; D gene ambiguous. Germline-derived CDR1 and CDR2 are SGHRS and YFSETQ. The CDR3 totals 15 residues. V lost 0 bases and J lost 1, with 7 bases in between. The CDR3 nucleotides are TGCGCCAGCAGCTTGGAATGGGGGAACACCGGGGAGCTGTTTTTT. Translation gives CASSLEWGNTGELFF.

The genes are TRBV4-2 and TRBJ1-2, with 11 bases matching TRBD1. The trim removed 1 base at V and 7 bases at J, leaving 17 bases unmatched. Germline CDR1 and CDR2: LGHNA and YNFKEQ. The CDR3 is 19 residues long. The CDR3 reads CASSQVGGGGQGAFGGYTF. The CDR3 DNA reads TGTGCCAGCAGCCAAGTAGGTGGGGGAGGACAGGGGGCCTTCGGTGGCTACACCTTC.